This T cell receptor (beta chain) was obtained from a study of Ad26.COV2.S vaccination and SARS-CoV-2 variants. Broader study findings: Considerable breadth of spike-specific CD8+ and CD4+ T cell responses has reportedly been documented following vaccination.

Produced via immunoSEQ multiplex PCR; TCRdb's table is partial and in-frame only. This sample yields some 180,000 clones, of which approximately 88% are seen a single time; 4.5% to 7.5% belongs to the top ten. The length of the CDR3 is 12 residues. J was trimmed by 4 bases and V by 5 bases; bases with no gene match: 0. Germline loops: CDR1 SGHRS, CDR2 YFSETQ. As for this clone: Its target is unknown.

This receptor was identified in a human donor who had recovered from COVID-19. The rearrangement joins TRBV5-1 to TRBJ2-1, with TRBD1 matching over 7 bases. This material consisted of peripheral blood, taken after recovery from COVID-19. The CDR3 bases are TGCGCCAGCAGACAGGGGTACAATGAGCAGTTCTTC. This codes for CASRQGYNEQFF.